Reported below is one TCR beta chain. The antigen is unknown. The data stem from a study of PD-L1 blockade in urothelial cancer. Study-level information: When patients started atezolizumab in about 2014, it was given at 1,200 mg intravenously every 3 weeks. Samples of blood were analyzed 3 weeks (second dose) and 6 weeks after treatment start. When blood samples were assessed, the median T cell count was some 150,000. Study-wide results and limits: Tumor-associated TCR clones expanded more in blood at 3 weeks in patients with durable benefit.

Produced via immunoSEQ multiplex PCR; TCRdb's table is partial and in-frame only. The data hold under 130,000 clones, with approximately 85% observed a single time. Trimming took 3 bases from V and 8 from J; bases not matched to a gene: 7. Per germline, CDR1 SNHLY and CDR2 FYNNEI. This CDR3 spans 15 amino acids. This clonotype was obtained from a man aged 50-59 years with urothelial cancer. The sample here was PBMCs, taken around atezolizumab (anti-PD-L1) treatment. The chain carries TRBV2 and TRBJ2-1; TRBD2 aligns across 10 bases. CDR3 DNA: TGTGCCAGCAGTGAGCAAGCGGGAGGGATCCATGAGCAGTTCTTC. The encoded protein is CASSEQAGGIHEQFF.